Below, 27 T cell receptor beta chains from the same sample are listed, as sequenced in a study of cytomegalovirus exposure and HLA in healthy donors. The PCR used 60 Vbeta and 13 Jbeta primers. Only in-frame clones appear in the TCRdb table, and some are missing; sequencing was by immunoSEQ multiplex PCR. The data show about 200,000 clones, with 80% to 85% seen just once and 2.5% to 3.5% held by the top ten. The sample was PBMCs. All receptors come from a woman aged 35 to 49 in good health and CMV-seronegative.

This CDR3 reads CASSLGGTARADTQYF. Written as DNA, the CDR3 is TGTGCCAGCAGCTTGGGGGGGACAGCCCGGGCAGATACGCAGTATTTT. The J gene is TRBJ2-3, the V gene TRBV5-4; TRBD1 matches at 7 bases. Trimming took 0 bases from V and 4 from J; bases not matched to a gene: 8. Germline loops: CDR1 SGHNT, CDR2 YYREEE (reference sequence). The CDR3 spans 16 residues. Full variable domain (rest looked up from reference TRBV5-4 and TRBJ2-3): ETGVTQSPTHLIKTRGQQVTLRCSSQSGHNTVSWYQQALGQGPQFIFQYYREEENGRGNFPPRFSGLQFPNYSSELNVNALELDDSALYLCASSLGGTARADTQYFGPGTRLTVL.

The CDR3 region is CASSSQGAGGMSHEQFF. The CDR3 coding sequence is TGCGCCAGCAGCTCTCAAGGGGCGGGAGGCATGTCCCATGAGCAGTTCTTC. The chain joins TRBV4-1 to TRBJ2-1; TRBD2 aligns across 8 bases. This CDR3 comprises 17 residues. The J segment lost 8 bases and the V segment lost 5 bases, leaving 17 bases of the junction unmatched. Germline V gene lookup returns CDR1 MGHRA and CDR2 YSYEKL.

This clone was seen only a few times. The chain carries TRBV4-1 and TRBJ2-3, with 9 bases that match TRBD2. The germline gives CDR1 MGHRA, CDR2 YSYEKL. The V and J ends lost 0 bases and 8 bases, in that order; junction bases with no gene match: 12. The CDR3 sequence is 17 residues long. The CDR3 loop is CASSQERVAGEDPTQYF. DNA of the CDR3: TGCGCCAGCAGCCAAGAACGAGTAGCGGGAGAAGACCCTACGCAGTATTTT.

The chain has TRBV27 and TRBJ2-1; TRBD2 matches at 12 bases. The CDR3 has 17 residues. The V gene end was trimmed by 3 bases and the J gene end by 8 bases; junction bases not matched to a gene: 11. CDR1 MNHEY and CDR2 SMNVEV come from the germline V gene (reference sequence). CDR3 in DNA: TGTGCCAGCAGTTTGGGACTAGCGGGCCTACACGGGTATGAGCAGTTCTTC. Translated: CASSLGLAGLHGYEQFF.

In its sample, this clone was seen a few times. This chain uses TRBV6-1 with TRBJ1-5; maybe TRBD1 (6 bases). The germline V gene has CDR1 MNHNS and CDR2 SASEGT. V dropped 2 bases and J dropped 4 bases, with 9 bases sitting between them. The CDR3 loop spans 14 amino acids. The CDR3: CASSENRANQPQHF. CDR3 DNA: TGTGCCAGCAGTGAAAACAGGGCGAATCAGCCCCAGCATTTT.

The chain carries TRBV2 and TRBJ2-3; 7 nucleotides match TRBD2. Germline trimming cut 0 bases from V and 6 bases from J; bases unmatched to any gene: 3. The CDR3 length is 14 residues. The germline V gene encodes CDR1 SNHLY and CDR2 FYNNEI. In nucleotides, the CDR3 is TGTGCCAGCAGTGAAGCTGGGAGGGTTGATACGCAGTATTTT. It specifies CASSEAGRVDTQYF.

The rearrangement joins TRBV7-2 to TRBJ2-1; the D gene is possibly TRBD2 (6 bases). CDR3 length equals 15 residues. Germline CDR1 reads SGHTA; CDR2 reads FQGNSA. V lost 5 bases and J 4 bases, leaving 15 bases between the germline ends. The CDR3 sequence is CASSPQGRLYNEQFF. In DNA, the CDR3 is TGTGCCAGCAGCCCCCAAGGGAGGCTATACAATGAGCAGTTCTTC.

In this sample, this clone turned up once. The rearrangement uses TRBV10-3 and TRBJ1-2, with 8 nucleotides matching TRBD1. The CDR3 totals 14 residues. V trimming: 6 bases; J trimming: 6 bases; junction bases outside the gene matches: 9. Germline CDR1 and CDR2: ENHRY and SYGVKD. The CDR3 DNA reads as TGTGCCATCAGCTGGGGACAGGTTTGGGATGGCTACACCTTC. It is translated as CAISWGQVWDGYTF.

This rearrangement joins TRBV28 to TRBJ2-7, with TRBD1 matching 8 bases. This CDR3 spans 16 amino acids. The V segment lost 7 bases and the J segment 6 bases; nucleotides outside the gene matches: 17. CDR1 and CDR2 from the germline V gene are MDHEN and SYDVKM. The CDR3 sequence is CASTVGGQGLFVEQYF. The DNA of the CDR3 is TGTGCCAGCACTGTAGGTGGACAGGGACTTTTCGTCGAGCAGTACTTC.

The gene calls are TRBV6-6 and TRBJ1-1; no definite D call. V shed 4 bases and J shed 0 bases, with 6 bases lying between them. CDR1 MNHNY and CDR2 SVGAGI come from the germline V gene (reference sequence). The CDR3 runs to 13 residues. In nucleotides, the CDR3 is TGTGCCAGCAGTTGGCAAATGAACACTGAAGCTTTCTTT. This codes for CASSWQMNTEAFF.

V gene TRBV9 combines with J gene TRBJ1-1, with TRBD1 identical over 8 bases. CDR1 and CDR2 (germline): SGDLS, YYNGEE. The J segment lost 1 base and the V segment lost 3 bases, leaving 5 bases of the junction unmatched. The CDR3 consists of 15 residues. The CDR3, as DNA: TGTGCCAGCAGCGACGGACAGGGTGCGAACACTGAAGCTTTCTTT. This encodes CASSDGQGANTEAFF. Filled out from reference TRBV9 and TRBJ1-1, the complete variable domain reads DSGVTQTPKHLITATGQRVTLRCSPRSGDLSVYWYQQSLDQGLQFLIQYYNGEERAKGNILERFSAQQFPDLHSELNLSSLELGDSALYFCASSDGQGANTEAFFGQGTRLTVV.

This chain joins TRBV18 and TRBJ2-6; D might be TRBD1 (5 bases). The length of the CDR3 is 18 residues. The V gene lost 2 bases and the J gene lost 0 bases, with 14 bases spanning the gap. The germline CDR1 and CDR2 sequences are KGHSH and LQKENI. The CDR3 DNA reads as TGTGCCAGCTCACCATTGGAACAGGTTTCCTCTGGGGCCAACGTCCTGACTTTC. This translates into CASSPLEQVSSGANVLTF.

This clone was picked up a small number of times. CDR3 in DNA: TGTGCCAGCAGCCCGTTTGCGGGGGGGAGCTCCTACGAGCAGTACTTC. This codes for CASSPFAGGSSYEQYF. The chain has TRBV7-9 and TRBJ2-7; 9 nucleotides match TRBD2. After removal of 5 bases from V and 0 bases from J, the junction contained 8 bases not matched to a gene. The CDR3 has 16 residues. CDR1 SEHNR and CDR2 FQNEAQ come from the germline V gene (reference sequence). The full variable domain, in which reference TRBV7-9 and TRBJ2-7 provide the parts outside the CDR3, is DTGVSQNPRHKITKRGQNVTFRCDPISEHNRLYWYRQTLGQGPEFLTYFQNEAQLEKSRLLSDRFSAERPKGSFSTLEIQRTEQGDSAMYLCASSPFAGGSSYEQYFGPGTRLTVT.

In its sample, this clone was seen a few times. V usage is TRBV6-6 and J usage is TRBJ2-7; 12 bases align to TRBD2. Germline trimming cut 4 bases from V and 4 bases from J; bases unmatched to any gene: 8. This CDR3 spans 16 amino acids. Germline values: CDR1 MNHNY, CDR2 SVGAGI (reference sequence). CDR3 nucleotide sequence: TGTGCCAGCAGTTCCCGGACTAGCGGGAAGACATACGAGCAGTACTTC. Its protein product is CASSSRTSGKTYEQYF.

The rearrangement uses TRBV27 and TRBJ2-1; 7 nucleotides agree with TRBD1. V dropped 5 bases and J dropped 2; count of bases not matched to a gene: 9. This CDR3 comprises 16 residues. Germline V CDR1 and CDR2: MNHEY, SMNVEV (reference sequence). As DNA, the CDR3 is TGTGCCAGCAGTACCGCGACAGGGTTGGCCTACAATGAGCAGTTCTTC. It codes for CASSTATGLAYNEQFF.

The rearrangement joins TRBV28 to TRBJ1-4, with 7 nucleotides matching TRBD1. Germline CDR1 reads MDHEN; CDR2 reads SYDVKM. The CDR3 extends over 16 amino acids. Germline trimming cut 3 bases from V and 0 bases from J; bases unmatched to any gene: 4. DNA of the CDR3: TGTGCCAGCAGTTTGTACAGGGGTGCAACTAATGAAAAACTGTTTTTT. Translating it yields CASSLYRGATNEKLFF. Full variable domain (outside the CDR3, taken from reference TRBV28 and TRBJ1-4): DVKVTQSSRYLVKRTGEKVFLECVQDMDHENMFWYRQDPGLGLRLIYFSYDVKMKEKGDIPEGYSVSREKKERFSLILESASTNQTSMYLCASSLYRGATNEKLFFGSGTQLSVL.

This chain links TRBV30 with TRBJ1-1; D ambiguous. The CDR3 consists of 13 residues. CDR1 and CDR2 from the germline V gene are GTSNPN and SVGIG (reference sequence). Trimming removed 1 base from V and 4 bases from J, with 10 bases in between. The DNA for the CDR3 is TGTGCCTGGAGTGGCGGGGTGGGCACTGAAGCTTTCTTT. Its protein is CAWSGGVGTEAFF.

This clone was recorded once. V usage is TRBV20-1 and J usage is TRBJ2-2; D not resolved. The germline V gene encodes CDR1 DFQATT and CDR2 SNEGSKA (reference sequence). Trimming removed 3 bases from V and 11 bases from J, with 10 bases in between. The CDR3 is 11 amino acids. The CDR3 DNA reads as TGCAGTGCTAGTCTTTTCGGTGAGCTGTTTTTT. The encoded protein is CSASLFGELFF.

The V and J genes are TRBV28 and TRBJ1-1; weak D call: TRBD1 (6 bases). This CDR3 contains 15 residues. In germline, CDR1 is MDHEN, CDR2 SYDVKM. V was clipped by 5 bases and J by 0 bases, with 13 bases between them. CDR3 coding DNA: TGTGCCAGCAGTACAACTACAGGGTTGAACACTGAAGCTTTCTTT. Translated, it gives CASSTTTGLNTEAFF.

The chain recombines TRBV18 with TRBJ2-3; 7 bases map to TRBD1. V dropped 6 bases and J dropped 0; count of bases not matched to a gene: 12. The germline V gene has CDR1 KGHSH and CDR2 LQKENI. The CDR3 extends over 17 amino acids. The chain's CDR3 is CASSQNRDSASTDTQYF. DNA of the CDR3: TGTGCCAGCTCCCAAAACCGGGACAGTGCTAGCACAGATACGCAGTATTTT.

The chain employs TRBV10-2 and TRBJ1-5; 10 bases align to TRBD1. Trimming cost V 3 bases and J 2 bases; bases outside gene matches: 1. The germline CDR1 and CDR2 sequences are WSHSY and SAAADI. CDR3 length: 15 residues. The CDR3 bases are TGCGCCAGCAGTGACGGACAGGGGGGCAATCAGCCCCAGCATTTT. This gives the protein CASSDGQGGNQPQHF.

This clone was seen a single time. The J gene is TRBJ2-1, the V gene TRBV30; 8 bases are a match to TRBD2. Germline assignment: CDR1 GTSNPN and CDR2 SVGIG (reference sequence). The CDR3 extends over 14 amino acids. With 5 bases clipped from V and 3 bases from J, the junction kept 6 bases outside the gene matches. The CDR3 region is CAWDPSGGYNEQFF. CDR3 coding DNA: TGTGCCTGGGATCCGAGCGGGGGCTACAATGAGCAGTTCTTC.

The rearrangement joins TRBV18 to TRBJ2-7; D is undetermined. Trimming cost V 6 bases and J 10 bases, with 13 bases left between them. The germline CDR1 and CDR2 sequences are KGHSH and LQKENI. This CDR3 spans 11 amino acids. The CDR3 nucleotides read TGTGCCAGCTCCCCGGGTTCCCAACAGTACTTC. Translating it yields CASSPGSQQYF.

This chain connects TRBV6-5 to TRBJ2-7; D may be TRBD1 (6 bases). Germline CDR1 MNHEY, CDR2 SVGAGI. The V end was cut by 0 bases, the J end by 5 bases, with 14 bases between. The CDR3 spans 15 residues. CDR3 sequence reads: CASSYSYRATDEQYF. CDR3 bases: TGTGCCAGCAGTTACTCGTACAGGGCCACCGACGAGCAGTACTTC.

The V and J genes are TRBV5-1 and TRBJ1-1, with D possibly matching TRBD1 (6 bases). The CDR3 has 15 amino acids. CDR1 and CDR2 from the germline V gene are SGHRS and YFSETQ. V shed 4 bases and J shed 2 bases, with 15 bases lying between them. CDR3 sequence (DNA): TGCGCCAGCAGCCTGGATGCAGGGGTAAACACTGAAGCTTTCTTT. Its protein is CASSLDAGVNTEAFF.

The rearrangement joins TRBV5-1 to TRBJ2-3; 7 nucleotides agree with TRBD2. Looked up from germline, CDR1 is SGHRS and CDR2 is YFSETQ. Trimming cost V 0 bases and J 3 bases; bases outside gene matches: 7. This CDR3 region has 16 residues. The CDR3, as DNA: TGCGCCAGCAGCTTGGCGGTGGGAGGGCCGACAGATACGCAGTATTTT. Encoded protein: CASSLAVGGPTDTQYF.

This chain connects TRBV7-7 to TRBJ2-7; TRBD2 matches 9 bases. V lost 2 bases, J lost 3 bases, and 2 bases stayed unmatched. CDR3 length: 14 amino acids. Germline V gene sequence: CDR1 SSHAT, CDR2 FNYEAQ (reference sequence). This CDR3 is CASSLYSGSYEQYF. In DNA form, the CDR3 reads TGTGCCAGCAGCTTATATAGCGGGAGCTACGAGCAGTACTTC. The variable domain in full, with the rest retrieved from reference TRBV7-7 and TRBJ2-7, is GAGVSQSPRYKVTKRGQDVTLRCDPISSHATLYWYQQALGQGPEFLTYFNYEAQPDKSGLPSDRFSAERPEGSISTLTIQRTEQRDSAMYRCASSLYSGSYEQYFGPGTRLTVT.